This TCR beta chain was found in a study of early T cells in non-severe SARS-CoV-2 infection. Study as a whole: Bulk RNA taken from unsorted whole blood was sequenced, leaving chains unpaired.

TCRdb recomputed calls from the 5' RACE reads with MiXCR, one row per CDR3 protein. This table has some 88,000 distinct CDR3 sequences, about 15% appearing once. This clonotype was seen more than once but under ten times. Germline-derived CDR1 and CDR2 are SNHLY and FYNNEI. V was shortened by 10 bases and J by 0 bases, with 16 bases between the two germline ends. This CDR3 spans 15 amino acids. The sample in question was whole blood, obtained at baseline. This rearrangement joins TRBV2 to TRBJ2-1, with D hard to call. This sequence originates from an adult who was a healthcare worker with PCR-confirmed SARS-CoV-2 infection or an uninfected control (not recorded which). The DNA for the CDR3 is TGTGCCACCCATCAGGCTTCAGGCTCCTACAATGAGCAGTTCTTC. As protein: CATHQASGSYNEQFF. The full variable domain, in which reference TRBV2 and TRBJ2-1 provide the parts outside the CDR3, is EPEVTQTPSHQVTQMGQEVILRCVPISNHLYFYWYRQILGQKVEFLVSFYNNEISEKSEIFDDQFSVERPDGSNFTLKIRSTKLEDSAMYFCATHQASGSYNEQFFGPGTRLTVL.